Below, 5 T cell receptor beta chains from the same sample are listed, as sequenced in a study of T cell repertoires and HLA-DP antigens listed by TCRdb under 2018. The library came from the immunoSEQ multiplex PCR assay. The immuneACCESS repertoire file appears here via TCRdb, limited to in-frame rearrangements. These files lack a portion of the clones; in checked studies, under half of the deficit traces to unresolved V genes, and the cause of the others is not known. This sample holds around 100,000 clones; nearly 95% were observed only once. Together, the top ten hold less than 0.35% of the sample. What these receptors recognize is not known. The source material was CD4+ T cells from PBMCs. These receptors all come from a woman aged 18-30 years in good health and CMV-seronegative.

The CDR3 bases are TGTGCCAGCAGTCCGGACAGTTATAGCAATCAGCCCCAGCATTTT. It encodes CASSPDSYSNQPQHF. The chain carries TRBV28 and TRBJ1-5; D possibly corresponds to TRBD1 (6 bases). Germline V lookup: CDR1 MDHEN, CDR2 SYDVKM. The V end lost 5 bases, the J end lost 0 bases, and 11 bases lay between the germline ends. The CDR3 extends over 15 amino acids.

The chain uses TRBV6-4 and TRBJ1-2, with TRBD1 matching over 7 bases. The CDR3 is 15 amino acids. The germline V gene has CDR1 MRHNA and CDR2 SNTAGT. Trimming at V came to 4 bases and at J to 5 bases, leaving 10 bases not matched to a gene. CDR3: CASSVQMGGQYGYTF. CDR3 DNA: TGTGCCAGCAGTGTCCAAATGGGGGGACAGTATGGCTACACCTTC.

J is TRBJ1-2 and V is TRBV6-6; 8 positions match TRBD1. Germline assignment: CDR1 MNHNY and CDR2 SVGAGI (reference sequence). V shed 6 bases, J shed 5 bases, and the junction held 14 bases outside the gene matches. The CDR3 runs 16 residues. In DNA form, the CDR3 reads TGTGCCAGCAGCCCCGGGACAGGATCCAGGTTTTATGGCTACACCTTC. As protein: CASSPGTGSRFYGYTF.

The rearrangement links TRBV20-1 to TRBJ2-7; D unresolved. The CDR3 runs to 11 residues. Trimming pared 3 bases from V and 4 bases from J, leaving 7 bases between. From germline, CDR1 is DFQATT and CDR2 SNEGSKA (reference sequence). In nucleotides, the CDR3 is TGCAGTGCTAGTTGGGGATACGAGCAGTACTTC. Protein product: CSASWGYEQYF.

The chain joins TRBV6-4 to TRBJ2-7, with a possible D match to TRBD2 (5 bases). Germline V gives CDR1 MRHNA, CDR2 SNTAGT. The length of the CDR3 is 18 residues. The ends were cut back, 0 bases at V and 4 bases at J, with 22 bases in the middle. The CDR3 here is CASSDSIGGGMTSYEQYF. CDR3 DNA: TGTGCCAGCAGTGACTCCATTGGCGGAGGAATGACCTCTTACGAGCAGTACTTC.